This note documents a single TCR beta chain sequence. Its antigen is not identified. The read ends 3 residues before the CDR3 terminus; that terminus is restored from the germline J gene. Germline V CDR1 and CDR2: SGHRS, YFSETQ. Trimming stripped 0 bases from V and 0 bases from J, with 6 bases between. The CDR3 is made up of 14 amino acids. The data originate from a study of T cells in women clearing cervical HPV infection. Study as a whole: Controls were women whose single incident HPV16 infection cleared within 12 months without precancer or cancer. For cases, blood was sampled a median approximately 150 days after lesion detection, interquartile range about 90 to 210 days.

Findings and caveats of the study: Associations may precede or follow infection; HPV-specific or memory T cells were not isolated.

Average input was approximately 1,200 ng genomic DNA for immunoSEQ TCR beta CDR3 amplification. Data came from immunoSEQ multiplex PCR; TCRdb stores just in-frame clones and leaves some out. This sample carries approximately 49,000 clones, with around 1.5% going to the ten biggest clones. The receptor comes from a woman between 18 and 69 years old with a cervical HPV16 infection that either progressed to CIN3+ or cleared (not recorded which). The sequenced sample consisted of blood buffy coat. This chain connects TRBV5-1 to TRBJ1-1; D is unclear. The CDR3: CASSLDRMNTEAFF. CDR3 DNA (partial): TGCGCCAGCAGCTTGGACAGAATGAACACTGAA.